Given below is one T cell receptor beta chain in context. This clonotype was picked up a small number of times. The target of this receptor is not known. No base-level quality is on record; no much larger clone is a single base apart. V loses 5 bases of germline sequence and J loses 3 bases, and the interval between the two ends is 10 bases. The CDR3 measures 13 amino acids from cysteine to phenylalanine. Solely the CDR3 DNA is kept, with 39 bases framed from the first base. The germline V gene (reference sequence) yields LGHDT for CDR1 and YNNKEL for CDR2. This entry comes from a study of identical twins listed by TCRdb under 2016. Regarding the research as a whole: To test whether fetal clonotypes persist, the study used deep sequencing on TCR alpha and beta repertoires from monozygotic twins, unrelated adults of various ages, and cord blood. To rule out contamination, the twin experiments were replicated at different times with different library preparation protocols. What the study reported, not specific to this receptor: A weaker excess of twin sharing was found in beta out-of-frame sequences because the signal-to-noise ratio was lowered by fewer shared sequences. Zero-insertion analyses could be partly confounded by invariant T cells such as MAIT and iNKT, although diverse VJ usage argued against such confounding for most clonotypes. Compared with coincidental sharing between unrelated individuals, out-of-frame TCR alpha sequences shared between twins showed an excess of sequences with low generation probability. Because the same donors could not be followed over many years, the conclusions relied on cross-sectional statistical analysis. Abundant cord blood beta clonotypes carried fewer insertions; young adult naive repertoires showed a weaker similar trend, while memory repertoires showed none. Recombination models systematically underestimated out-of-frame TCR alpha sharing in monozygotic twins but agreed with sharing between unrelated individuals.

All donors were healthy Caucasians. Three unrelated non-twin adults were also sequenced: a male aged 18 to 30, a male aged 50 to 59 and a female aged 50 to 59. Miltenyi CD45RO+ enrichment and human naive T-cell isolation kits were used to isolate memory (CD45RO+) and naive T cells from PBMC. Library method: 5' RACE. Instrument on record: Illumina HiSeq 2000. A universal primer binding site was introduced by template switching, and a unique molecular identifier was present in the final cDNA, enabling accurate counting of TCR cDNA molecules. Specific primers in the conserved constant-segment region were used to synthesize first-strand cDNA for the TCR alpha and beta chains. To control for contamination, every cDNA library carried two barcodes: a SMART-Mk sample barcode plus Illumina barcodes. Two successive PCR steps introduced TruSeq adapter sequences along with Illumina sample barcodes. The TCR alpha and beta cDNA libraries were sequenced on the Illumina HiSeq platform using custom primers. The study's processing was this. MiGEC processed the raw reads to extract unique molecular identifiers, while MiXCR was used to determine the CDR3 positions. Recombination models were inferred per individual with the repgenHMM and IGoR tools using an EM algorithm. The analysis of shared clonotypes was done with the tcR package in R, with sharing normalized by the product of cloneset sizes. Out-of-frame nonproductive sequences were analyzed to study raw recombination free of thymic and clonal selection effects. Using fastp trimming at Q25 and MiXCR clonotype assembly, TCRdb reanalyzed the public sequencing data and kept in-frame beta chains. Each entry merges the rows of one CDR3 protein and shows their most common DNA and genes. V and J calls and clone size were set by TCRdb, not the authors. This sample comprises about 690,000 distinct CDR3 sequences, roughly 6% of them detected only once. 1.5% to 2% of the sample goes to the ten largest clones.

The chain employs TRBV3-1 and TRBJ1-2; there is no confident call for the D gene. The source is a young man in good health. The sequencing input was naive T cells sorted from blood. Per the publication, the cell subset or site label means: cells isolated with a human naive T-cell isolation kit. The CDR3 is CASSDGRDYGYTF. The sequenced DNA: TGTGCCAGCAGCGACGGACGGGACTATGGCTACACCTTC.